This T cell receptor (beta chain) was identified in a study of blood T cells in healthy people across ages (dated by TCRdb to between 2015 and 2016). With respect to the entire study: In model experiments, roughly one uniquely barcoded TCR beta cDNA molecule per two T cells was captured by template switching. Using deep sequencing normalized with unique cDNA molecular identifiers, the study measured how TCR beta repertoire diversity changes with age. The donors were split into four age groups: young (average about 15 years), middle-aged (39), aged (roughly 65) and long-lived (approximately 80). The study analyzed two additional independent replicas of 1 million unique cDNA reads from the same blood draw for two donors, one aged 18 to 29 and one aged 80 or older. Donors of different ages were randomly distributed across sequencing lanes to avoid experimental bias.

Donors were 35 to 40 systemically healthy Caucasian individuals from Russia aged roughly 6 to 90 years. Each donor gave roughly 9.5 milliliters of peripheral blood, collected into EDTA-treated Vacutainer tubes. Ficoll-Paque density-gradient centrifugation was used to isolate PBMCs, with at least 7 million obtained per sample. Total RNA was extracted from PBMCs with Trizol reagent, with at least 5.5 micrograms obtained per sample. For every donor, flow cytometry on a PBMC aliquot measured the percentage of naive CD45RAhigh/CD27high T cells. The table lists this clonotype with a few counts. Its antigen target is currently unknown. The junction departs from the called germline gene at one end, perhaps through a read error. Libraries were constructed by 5' RACE. Sequencing relied on an Illumina HiSeq 2500. A second PCR of roughly 6 to 12 cycles was run with a J-beta primer mix and a sample-barcoded 5' primer. A unique molecular identifier was introduced onto each TCR beta cDNA molecule by a template-switch 5' adaptor carrying 12 random nucleotides. Each sample yielded at least 3 million CDR3-containing paired-end reads. First-strand cDNA was synthesized from all RNA with the Mint cDNA synthesis kit, primed by a TRBC-specific oligonucleotide. Following uracil-DNA glycosylase treatment, all cDNA underwent a first 18-cycle PCR with the universal primers M1SS and BC2_uni_R. From the authors' description of their analysis: Normalization of each sample was performed by random selection of 1 million high-quality reads, each carrying a distinct molecular identifier. Instead of being binned into consensus sequences, reads that shared molecular identifiers were thrown out. MiTCR, run with a Q25 quality threshold and the strictest error-elimination algorithm, handled CDR3 identification, clonotype clustering and error correction. A nonparametric unseen species model with Euler transformation was used to estimate lower-bound total TCR beta diversity. Starting from the raw public reads, TCRdb applied fastp trimming at Q25, assembled clones with MiXCR and retained in-frame beta chains. Every distinct CDR3 protein forms one entry, paired with its most common genes and DNA. The V and J calls and clone size come from TCRdb's table, not from the authors' own analysis. The sample data list hundreds of thousands of distinct CDR3 sequences, and roughly 21% of these were observed just once. The ten most abundant clones make up roughly 3.6% of the sample.

Summary of the overall study and its limitations: Estimates of total diversity from one million sequenced T cells were regarded as lower bounds and underestimates. As age increased, observed TCR beta diversity per million T cells dropped in a roughly linear way, and a significant reduction was already evident by age about 40. There was a strong correlation between observed TCR beta diversity and the percentage of naive T cells measured by flow cytometry. Compared with the aged group, the long-lived group had more naive CD4+ T cells, fewer expanded clones and increased TCR diversity, suggesting age selection. Because the CMV infection status of the donors was unknown, age-related changes in expanded clonotypes may potentially have been confounded. Bulk unsorted PBMC profiling prevented conclusive comparison of naive and antigen-experienced compartments.

The germline V gene (reference sequence) gives CDR1 as DFQATT and CDR2 as SNEGSKA. From cysteine to phenylalanine, the CDR3 is 13 amino acids long. Kept here is only the CDR3 DNA, which spans 39 bases and is read in frame from base 1. The chain is encoded by TRBV20-1 joined to TRBJ1-1; no confident D gene assignment can be made. The sequence was collected from a man in his sixties or seventies in good health. Sequenced input: blood. CDR3 sequence: CSASSEVNTEAFF. The nucleotides are TGCAGTGCTAGCAGTGAAGTGAACACTGAAGCCTTCTTT.